A single sample gave rise to the 18 T cell receptor beta chains below, sequenced in a study of T cell responses to AZD1222 COVID-19 vaccine. Here immunoSEQ multiplex PCR was the method, and the copy in TCRdb shows in-frame clones only, minus some. The sample has roughly 120,000 clones, around 85% seen once. Sample: peripheral blood, taken 28 days after the second AZD1222 dose. The receptor set was obtained from an adult who received the AZD1222 COVID-19 vaccine.

The chain joins TRBV12-3 or TRBV12-4 to TRBJ1-1; TRBD1 matches 7 bases. Trimming took 6 bases from V and 5 from J; bases not matched to a gene: 6. The CDR3 is 13 amino acids. The CDR3, as DNA: TGTGCCAGCAGCGTACAGGGGAGGACTGAAGCTTTCTTT. Encoded protein: CASSVQGRTEAFF.

The chain links TRBV7-9 to TRBJ1-5; 8 bases are a match to TRBD1. The trim removed 5 bases at V and 0 bases at J, leaving 3 bases unmatched. The CDR3 totals 15 residues. Germline V gives CDR1 SEHNR, CDR2 FQNEAQ (reference sequence). CDR3 region: CASSQDRASNQPQHF. In DNA, the CDR3 is TGTGCCAGCAGCCAGGACAGGGCTAGCAATCAGCCCCAGCATTTT.

The CDR3 here is CASSSRQGGSPLHF. The CDR3, as DNA: TGTGCCAGCAGCTCCCGACAGGGAGGGTCACCCCTCCACTTT. This chain connects TRBV7-9 to TRBJ1-6; 7 bases map to TRBD1. Germline V gene lookup returns CDR1 SEHNR and CDR2 FQNEAQ (reference sequence). The V segment lost 4 bases and the J segment 10 bases; nucleotides outside the gene matches: 7. The CDR3 is 14 amino acids.

CDR3 sequence reads: CASSPGISSYNEQFF. DNA for the CDR3: TGCGCCAGCAGTCCAGGGATATCCTCCTACAATGAGCAGTTCTTC. The J gene is TRBJ2-1, the V gene TRBV5-1; possibly TRBD1 for D (5 bases). Looked up from germline, CDR1 is SGHRS and CDR2 is YFSETQ. The CDR3 has 15 residues. V lost 5 bases, J lost 0 bases, and 12 bases lay in between.

CDR3 DNA sequence: TGTGCCAGCAGCACCTGGGAAGGGAATACTGAAGCTTTCTTT. Translation gives CASSTWEGNTEAFF. This rearrangement joins TRBV7-8 to TRBJ1-1; D is unclear. CDR3 length: 14 residues. The germline CDR1 and CDR2 sequences are SGHVS and FQNEAQ. V lost 5 bases, J lost 5 bases, and 15 bases lay in between.

The chain has TRBV2 and TRBJ2-2; 8 positions agree with TRBD2. The CDR3 length is 18 residues. Germline V gives CDR1 SNHLY, CDR2 FYNNEI. J gave up 4 bases and V 3 bases, and 13 bases lay outside the gene matches. CDR3 DNA: TGTGCCAGCAGTGACCCCTCCGGAACGGGGGGGCTCACCGGGGAGCTGTTTTTT. As protein: CASSDPSGTGGLTGELFF.

This chain uses TRBV19 with TRBJ1-1; D perhaps matches TRBD1 (6 bases). The CDR3 covers 15 residues. Between the trimmed V and J ends, which lost 7 bases and 6 bases, there was a span of 21 bases. Germline lookup yields CDR1 LNHDA and CDR2 SQIVND (reference sequence). The DNA of the CDR3 is TGTGCCAGTAACCCCGGGGGCCCGAGGTTCGCTGAAGCTTTCTTT. Its translation is CASNPGGPRFAEAFF.

The chain combines TRBV28 with TRBJ1-5; weak D call: TRBD1 (6 bases). Germline V CDR1 and CDR2: MDHEN, SYDVKM. This CDR3 is 14 amino acids long. Trimming removed 4 bases from V and 5 bases from J, with 12 bases in between. CDR3: CASSSTGLYQPQHF. DNA for the CDR3: TGTGCCAGCAGTTCAACAGGGTTATATCAGCCCCAGCATTTT.

The rearrangement joins TRBV11-3 to TRBJ2-1, with TRBD2 as a possible D gene (5 bases). V was clipped by 6 bases and J by 2 bases, with 11 bases between them. The CDR3 length is 14 residues. The germline gives CDR1 SGHNT, CDR2 YENEEA. In nucleotides, the CDR3 is TGTGCCAGCAGTCCGGCCGGGACCTACAATGAGCAGTTCTTC. Its translation: CASSPAGTYNEQFF.

This chain links TRBV7-2 with TRBJ2-2; no firm D call. The CDR3 spans 16 residues. Germline CDR1 reads SGHTA; CDR2 reads FQGNSA. V lost 5 bases and J lost 1, with 14 bases in between. CDR3 in amino acids: CASSPRPNRNTGELFF. CDR3 in DNA: TGTGCCAGCAGCCCCCGACCCAACCGGAACACCGGGGAGCTGTTTTTT.

The rearrangement uses TRBV27 and TRBJ2-3; 9 positions agree with TRBD2. CDR1 and CDR2 from the germline V gene are MNHEY and SMNVEV (reference sequence). The CDR3 spans 14 residues. Trimming took 8 bases from V and 6 from J; bases not matched to a gene: 9. CDR3 sequence reads: CASWLAGGPDTQYF. The CDR3 nucleotides read TGTGCCAGCTGGCTCGCGGGGGGGCCGGATACGCAGTATTTT.

As DNA, the CDR3 is TGTGCCAGCAGCCAAAGGGCGGGGGGAAGCACAGATACGCAGTATTTT. This translates into CASSQRAGGSTDTQYF. The gene calls are TRBV3-1 (or the pseudogene TRBV3-2) and TRBJ2-3; TRBD2 matches at 8 bases. V shed 2 bases and J 0 bases; nucleotides not matched to a gene: 4. Looked up from germline, CDR1 is LGHDT and CDR2 is YNNKEL (reference sequence). The CDR3 is 16 residues long.

The chain joins TRBV7-9 to TRBJ1-6; D unclear. The germline V and J ends were trimmed by 8 bases and 3 bases, with 8 bases remaining between them. Germline-derived CDR1 and CDR2 are SEHNR and FQNEAQ (reference sequence). The CDR3 sequence is 13 residues long. CDR3 in amino acids: CASGRGYNSPLHF. The CDR3 nucleotides read TGTGCCAGCGGGAGAGGCTATAATTCACCCCTCCACTTT. The variable domain in full, completed from reference TRBV7-9 and TRBJ1-6, reads DTGVSQNPRHKITKRGQNVTFRCDPISEHNRLYWYRQTLGQGPEFLTYFQNEAQLEKSRLLSDRFSAERPKGSFSTLEIQRTEQGDSAMYLCASGRGYNSPLHFGNGTRLTVT.

This clone turned up a few times. The chain joins TRBV6-5 to TRBJ1-4; 8 bases map to TRBD1. This CDR3 has 15 amino acids. Germline-derived CDR1 and CDR2 are MNHEY and SVGAGI. V shed 3 bases, J shed 8 bases, and the junction held 8 bases outside the gene matches. The CDR3 region has the DNA TGTGCCAGCAGTTATTCAGGACAGGGAAGAGAAAAACTGTTTTTT. Encoded protein: CASSYSGQGREKLFF.

This clone has more than one count but fewer than ten. In DNA form, the CDR3 reads TGTGCCTGGAGTGTAGCAGGGGGGGGCACTGAAGCTTTCTTT. It is translated as CAWSVAGGGTEAFF. This chain joins TRBV30 and TRBJ1-1; 7 nucleotides match TRBD1. CDR3 length: 14 amino acids. The germline gives CDR1 GTSNPN, CDR2 SVGIG (reference sequence). Germline trimming cut 0 bases from V and 4 bases from J; bases unmatched to any gene: 5.

The rearrangement links TRBV19 to TRBJ2-3, with D possibly matching TRBD1 (7 bases). Germline V CDR1 and CDR2: LNHDA, SQIVND (reference sequence). The germline V and J ends were trimmed by 7 bases and 2 bases, with 25 bases remaining between them. This CDR3 has 18 amino acids. The CDR3 region is CASMREHRGRGVTDTQYF. The CDR3 nucleotides are TGTGCCAGTATGAGGGAACATCGGGGCAGGGGGGTCACAGATACGCAGTATTTT. The full variable domain, its missing parts supplied by reference TRBV19 and TRBJ2-3, is DGGITQSPKYLFRKEGQNVTLSCEQNLNHDAMYWYRQDPGQGLRLIYYSQIVNDFQKGDIAEGYSVSREKKESFPLTVTSAQKNPTAFYLCASMREHRGRGVTDTQYFGPGTRLTVL.

The chain employs TRBV7-2 and TRBJ1-4; 7 nucleotides match TRBD1. The CDR3 is made up of 15 amino acids. The junction had 9 bases not matched to a gene; V was cut back by 5 bases and J by 6 bases. CDR1 SGHTA and CDR2 FQGNSA come from the germline V gene. This chain's CDR3 is CASSLTGTGYEKLFF. The CDR3, as DNA: TGTGCCAGCAGCCTGACAGGGACGGGGTATGAAAAACTGTTTTTT.

CDR3 residues: CASSQDGTSGGSTDTQYF. In DNA form, the CDR3 reads TGCGCCAGCAGCCAAGATGGAACTAGCGGGGGTAGCACAGATACGCAGTATTTT. The rearrangement joins TRBV4-3 to TRBJ2-3; the match to TRBD2 covers 11 bases. Looked up from germline, CDR1 is LGHNA and CDR2 is YSLEER. The CDR3 loop spans 18 amino acids. The V gene end was trimmed by 0 bases and the J gene end by 0 bases; junction bases not matched to a gene: 5.